The 26 T cell receptor beta chains below all came from one sample that was sequenced in a study of blood T cell repertoires in COVID-19. Profiling relied on immunoSEQ multiplex PCR, and the TCRdb table lists in-frame clones only, not all of them. The table lists some 200,000 clones, roughly nine tenths of them singletons. What was sequenced was peripheral blood. These receptor sequences come from a man between 65 and 79 years old with acute or convalescent COVID-19.

V is TRBV7-9 and J is TRBJ1-5, with D tentatively TRBD1 (6 bases). CDR3 length: 15 amino acids. The V gene's germline CDR1 is SEHNR and CDR2 FQNEAQ (reference sequence). Trimming took off 0 bases at V and 2 bases at J, with 8 bases between the two ends. CDR3 sequence: CASSLAGGGNQPQHF. The CDR3 nucleotides are TGTGCCAGCAGCTTAGCAGGGGGTGGCAATCAGCCCCAGCATTTT. The full variable domain, with the rest looked up from reference TRBV7-9 and TRBJ1-5, is DTGVSQNPRHKITKRGQNVTFRCDPISEHNRLYWYRQTLGQGPEFLTYFQNEAQLEKSRLLSDRFSAERPKGSFSTLEIQRTEQGDSAMYLCASSLAGGGNQPQHFGDGTRLSIL.

This chain joins TRBV28 and TRBJ2-7, with D hard to call. This CDR3 contains 11 residues. Germline CDR1 and CDR2: MDHEN and SYDVKM. Trimming stripped 6 bases from V and 3 bases from J, with 6 bases between. For the CDR3, the DNA is TGTGCCAGCAGCTACAGCTACGAGCAGTACTTC. It encodes CASSYSYEQYF.

The chain employs TRBV7-3 and TRBJ2-3, with D tentatively TRBD1 (6 bases). The CDR3 loop spans 15 amino acids. Deletions cut 4 bases from V and 3 bases from J, with 14 bases between. The V gene's germline CDR1 is SGHTA and CDR2 FQGTGA. Here the CDR3 reads CASSSQGSKTDTQYF. CDR3 nucleotides: TGTGCCAGCAGCTCTCAGGGGTCGAAGACAGATACGCAGTATTTT.

This clone was detected only once. This chain joins TRBV24-1 and TRBJ2-5; TRBD2 aligns across 10 bases. The V gene end was trimmed by 4 bases and the J gene end by 4 bases; junction bases not matched to a gene: 5. Germline lookup yields CDR1 KGHDR and CDR2 SFDVKD. The CDR3 loop spans 15 amino acids. In DNA form, the CDR3 reads TGTGCCACCAGTGAAGCCAGCGGGGGGGGAGAGACCCAGTACTTC. This encodes CATSEASGGGETQYF.

This chain uses TRBV5-1 with TRBJ2-1; 9 bases are shared with TRBD2. The CDR3 spans 15 residues. Per the germline V gene, CDR1 is SGHRS and CDR2 is YFSETQ. After removal of 0 bases from V and 8 bases from J, the junction contained 6 bases not matched to a gene. The chain's CDR3 is CASSLVAGVADEQFF. The CDR3 DNA reads TGCGCCAGCAGCTTGGTAGCGGGAGTAGCCGATGAGCAGTTCTTC.

The genes are TRBV28 and TRBJ2-7; 14 nucleotides match TRBD2. The CDR3 runs 16 residues. Germline trimming cut 1 base from V and 6 bases from J; bases unmatched to any gene: 5. Germline V CDR1 and CDR2: MDHEN, SYDVKM. The CDR3 coding sequence is TGTGCCAGCAGTTTATCGGGACTAGCGGGAGCGGGCGAGCAGTACTTC. It is translated as CASSLSGLAGAGEQYF.

The chain couples TRBV5-1 to TRBJ2-7; 9 nucleotides line up with TRBD1. The V and J ends lost 3 bases and 7 bases, in that order; junction bases with no gene match: 11. This CDR3 contains 15 residues. The V gene's germline CDR1 is SGHRS and CDR2 YFSETQ. CDR3 nucleotides: TGCGCCAGCAGCTCGGGACAGGGCCCCGCAGGGGAGCAGTACTTC. It encodes CASSSGQGPAGEQYF.

This rearrangement joins TRBV5-8 to TRBJ2-2; TRBD2 is a possible D gene (6 bases). This CDR3 comprises 16 residues. Germline CDR1 SGHTS, CDR2 YDEGEE. V lost 1 base and J 6 bases, leaving 16 bases between the germline ends. CDR3 sequence: CASSLWVGSVAGELFF. The DNA of the CDR3 is TGTGCCAGCAGCTTGTGGGTCGGGAGTGTCGCCGGGGAGCTGTTTTTT.

The CDR3 bases are TGTGCCAGCAGTGTCGGGGGGGTCGGCAATCAGCCCCAGCATTTT. Translated, it gives CASSVGGVGNQPQHF. This chain links TRBV28 with TRBJ1-5; D is perhaps TRBD1 (5 bases). This CDR3 is 15 amino acids long. The germline CDR1 and CDR2 sequences are MDHEN and SYDVKM. Deletions cut 5 bases from V and 2 bases from J, with 13 bases between.

The CDR3 reads CASTRGTGEKLFF. CDR3 in DNA: TGTGCCAGCACCCGGGGGACGGGTGAAAAACTGTTTTTT. The rearrangement links TRBV6-5 to TRBJ1-4; the D gene is possibly TRBD1 (5 bases). The V gene lost 7 bases and the J gene lost 7 bases, with 13 bases spanning the gap. In germline, CDR1 is MNHEY, CDR2 SVGAGI. The CDR3 is 13 amino acids.

The chain is built from TRBV2 and TRBJ2-3; 14 bases line up with TRBD2. CDR3 length: 17 amino acids. V was pared by 6 bases and J by 4 bases, with 9 bases of the junction left unmatched. CDR1 and CDR2 from the germline V gene are SNHLY and FYNNEI. DNA of the CDR3: TGTGCCAGCAGGGCCGGGACTAGCGGGAGAGGCGCAGATACGCAGTATTTT. It translates to CASRAGTSGRGADTQYF. The complete variable domain, with remaining parts taken from reference TRBV2 and TRBJ2-3, reads EPEVTQTPSHQVTQMGQEVILRCVPISNHLYFYWYRQILGQKVEFLVSFYNNEISEKSEIFDDQFSVERPDGSNFTLKIRSTKLEDSAMYFCASRAGTSGRGADTQYFGPGTRLTVL.

This clone appeared once. The chain combines TRBV24-1 with TRBJ2-7; TRBD2 matches at 10 bases. Trimming at V came to 4 bases and at J to 3 bases, leaving 5 bases not matched to a gene. The germline CDR1 and CDR2 sequences are KGHDR and SFDVKD. This CDR3 comprises 15 residues. The CDR3: CATSETGTSVYEQYF. DNA of the CDR3: TGTGCCACCAGTGAAACCGGGACTAGCGTCTACGAGCAGTACTTC.

The chain employs TRBV23-1 and TRBJ2-2, with a weak D call TRBD1 (6 bases). TRBV23-1 is marked as an open reading frame, function uncertain. The CDR3 contains 15 residues. V was clipped by 8 bases and J by 1 base, with 14 bases between them. The CDR3 spells CASGTGIRNTGELFF. In DNA form, the CDR3 reads TGCGCCAGCGGTACAGGGATACGGAACACCGGGGAGCTGTTTTTT.

Note on this clone: Relative to the germline gene, one junction end is altered; a read error may explain this. The chain employs TRBV7-7 and TRBJ2-1; D is ambiguous. The CDR3 sequence is 13 residues long. Germline loops: CDR1 SSHAT, CDR2 FNYEAQ (reference sequence). This CDR3 is CASSFNSYNEQFF. In nucleotides, the CDR3 is TGTGCTAGCAGCTTTAACTCCTACAATGAGCAGTTCTTC.

V usage is TRBV29-1 and J usage is TRBJ2-6; D ambiguous. This CDR3 is 15 amino acids long. Germline CDR1 and CDR2: SQVTM and ANQGSEA. Trimming stripped 8 bases from V and 1 base from J, with 15 bases between. The CDR3 region has the DNA TGCAGCCGAATAAGTGGCCAGTCTGGGGCCAACGTCCTGACTTTC. It encodes CSRISGQSGANVLTF.

This chain connects TRBV6-5 to TRBJ2-6, with D perhaps matching TRBD1 (5 bases). The CDR3 sequence is 15 residues long. V lost 4 bases, J lost 4 bases, and 11 bases lay in between. The germline V gene encodes CDR1 MNHEY and CDR2 SVGAGI. The CDR3 sequence is CASSFAGSGANVLTF. The CDR3 DNA is TGTGCCAGCAGTTTTGCAGGGTCCGGGGCCAACGTCCTGACTTTC.

The rearrangement uses TRBV28 and TRBJ1-3; perhaps TRBD1 as D (5 bases). The germline V gene encodes CDR1 MDHEN and CDR2 SYDVKM. The V end was cut by 6 bases, the J end by 0 bases, with 12 bases between. The CDR3 has 15 residues. CDR3 coding DNA: TGTGCCAGCAGCCCCGACAGCTTCTCTGGAAACACCATATATTTT. Translating gives CASSPDSFSGNTIYF.

The chain couples TRBV5-1 to TRBJ2-5; 7 bases line up with TRBD1. The length of the CDR3 is 15 residues. Trimming took 4 bases from V and 5 from J; bases not matched to a gene: 11. Germline CDR1 and CDR2: SGHRS and YFSETQ. The CDR3 DNA reads as TGCGCCAGCAGCATACCGGGACAGATATTGGAGACCCAGTACTTC. Its translation is CASSIPGQILETQYF.

The rearrangement joins TRBV7-8 to TRBJ2-5; TRBD2 might be the D (6 bases). This CDR3 comprises 14 residues. Germline CDR1 SGHVS, CDR2 FQNEAQ. Trimming took off 5 bases at V and 0 bases at J, with 10 bases between the two ends. The CDR3 here is CASSVTSNQETQYF. CDR3 DNA sequence: TGTGCCAGCAGCGTAACTAGCAACCAAGAGACCCAGTACTTC. Looking up the rest from reference TRBV7-8 and TRBJ2-5 gives the full variable domain: GAGVSQSPRYKVAKRGQDVALRCDPISGHVSLFWYQQALGQGPEFLTYFQNEAQLDKSGLPSDRFFAERPEGSVSTLKIQRTQQEDSAVYLCASSVTSNQETQYFGPGTRLLVL.

The V call is TRBV3-1 (or the pseudogene TRBV3-2), the J call TRBJ2-3; tentatively, D is TRBD2 (7 bases). The CDR3 extends over 16 amino acids. V was clipped by 4 bases and J by 3 bases, with 17 bases between them. Germline CDR1 and CDR2: LGHDT and YNNKEL (reference sequence). The CDR3 reads CASSPGAGVRTDTQYF. For the CDR3, the DNA is TGTGCCAGCAGCCCAGGGGCGGGAGTTCGGACAGATACGCAGTATTTT.

A word on this clone: Other DNA sequences of this sample code for an identical CDR3. This rearrangement joins TRBV18 to TRBJ1-2, with a weak D call TRBD1 (5 bases). The germline V gene has CDR1 KGHSH and CDR2 LQKENI. This CDR3 spans 13 amino acids. Trimming took 3 bases from V and 2 from J, leaving 7 bases between them. CDR3 loop: CASSPGGNYGYTF. The CDR3 nucleotides read TGTGCCAGCTCACCGGGGGGGAACTATGGCTACACCTTC.

V and J are TRBV7-9 and TRBJ1-2; D unclear. This CDR3 is 11 amino acids long. The ends were cut back, 3 bases at V and 6 bases at J, with 5 bases in the middle. CDR1 and CDR2 from the germline V gene are SEHNR and FQNEAQ (reference sequence). In DNA form, the CDR3 reads TGTGCCAGCAGCTTTTTAAATGGCTACACCTTC. Its translation is CASSFLNGYTF.

J is TRBJ2-3 and V is TRBV5-1, with 11 bases aligning to TRBD2. Germline V gene sequence: CDR1 SGHRS, CDR2 YFSETQ. The V segment lost 0 bases and the J segment 1 base; nucleotides outside the gene matches: 4. The CDR3 is 17 residues long. The CDR3 sequence: CASSLEASGRRTDTQYF. Written as DNA, the CDR3 is TGCGCCAGCAGCTTGGAGGCTAGCGGGAGGCGCACAGATACGCAGTATTTT. Based on the CDR3 plus reference TRBV5-1 and TRBJ2-3, the full variable domain is KAGVTQTPRYLIKTRGQQVTLSCSPISGHRSVSWYQQTPGQGLQFLFEYFSETQRNKGNFPGRFSGRQFSNSRSEMNVSTLELGDSALYLCASSLEASGRRTDTQYFGPGTRLTVL.

The chain links TRBV6-5 to TRBJ2-7; maybe TRBD1 (5 bases). Trimming pared 8 bases from V and 1 base from J, leaving 18 bases between. This CDR3 comprises 15 residues. CDR1 is MNHEY and CDR2 is SVGAGI in the germline V gene. The CDR3, as DNA: TGTGCCAGCCGGGCCCAGGGTGGATTTTCCTACGAGCAGTACTTC. It translates to CASRAQGGFSYEQYF.

DNA of the CDR3: TGTGCCAGCAGCTTAACCGGAGGGAACATTCAGTACTTC. Protein: CASSLTGGNIQYF. The rearrangement links TRBV7-3 to TRBJ2-4, with D possibly TRBD2 on 6 matching bases. The CDR3 is made up of 13 amino acids. Germline values: CDR1 SGHTA, CDR2 FQGTGA. Deletions cut 0 bases from V and 7 bases from J, with 7 bases between.

This chain links TRBV6-5 with TRBJ1-2; D uncertain. Trimming pared 0 bases from V and 1 base from J, leaving 9 bases between. This CDR3 has 15 amino acids. Germline CDR1 reads MNHEY; CDR2 reads SVGAGI. This CDR3 reads CASSYSRNINYGYTF. CDR3 coding DNA: TGTGCCAGCAGTTACTCGCGGAATATTAACTATGGCTACACCTTC.